This paragraph reports one T cell receptor (beta chain). Antigen unknown. The entry originates in a study of cytomegalovirus exposure and HLA in healthy donors. Broader study findings: Rare sequences made up most TCRs, while some public TCRs were found in many donors.

Likely unrecorded immune exposures existed in these nominally healthy donors. Germline CDR1 reads SGHVS; CDR2 reads FNYEAQ. There are 15 residues in the CDR3. Trimming took 3 bases from V and 7 from J; bases not matched to a gene: 6. PCR amplification relied on 60 Vbeta primers (plus 13 Jbeta primers). Libraries were prepared by immunoSEQ multiplex PCR; TCRdb keeps only in-frame clonotypes and omits some of them. Of fewer than 120,000 clones listed, around 88% are singletons. The TCR comes from a man aged 35 to 55 in good health and CMV-seronegative. Sequencing used PBMCs. The chain combines TRBV7-6 with TRBJ1-4; 9 bases match TRBD1. Written as DNA, the CDR3 is TGTGCCAGCAGCTTCGGGACAGGGAGACGTGAAAAACTGTTTTTT. Translation gives CASSFGTGRREKLFF.